This T cell receptor (beta chain) is from a study of T cell clusters in autoimmune cytopenias. TRB rearrangements were amplified by touch-down multiplex PCR with mixed TRB-A/B primers. Reanalyzing the multiplex PCR reads, TCRdb keeps one entry per CDR3 protein, without DNA. The ten most abundant clones cover approximately 40% of a sample with about 2,700 distinct CDR3 sequences. This clonotype counts as medium-sized by frequency. Antigen: not known. TRB amplification used roughly 250 ng of peripheral blood genomic DNA. Findings of the study overall: Primary autoimmune cytopenia patients appeared to lack physiological T cell clusters present in healthy donors.

Looked up from germline, CDR1 is SGHDT and CDR2 is YYEEEE. This CDR3 is 14 amino acids long. These sequences were also reported in another study, on T cell repertoires in aging, cancer and after chemotherapy.

What was sequenced was peripheral blood. This TCR derives from a human donor with an autoimmune cytopenia or autoimmune hepatitis (not recorded which). The chain joins TRBV5-6 to TRBJ2-2; TCRdb picks TRBD1, but there is no DNA to check that call. This CDR3 is CASRKGQGTGELFF.